Listed below are T cell receptor beta chains from one sample, sequenced in a study of pediatric ulcerative colitis. Clones were sequenced by immunoSEQ multiplex PCR, and TCRdb holds only the in-frame ones, with some missing. The repertoire has tens of thousands of clones, roughly 72% of them found once; the top ten carry 0.65% to 0.95%. Material: gut tissue. The receptors were sampled from a boy younger than 18 with moderate ulcerative colitis. Each CDR3 is given with its conserved first and last residue. A D gene is named only where the DNA matches it firmly. Clone size is stated in some rows and not others, as once, few, many or a class when expanded.

d_gene: NA
v_gene: TRBV7-8
j_gene: TRBJ1-3
abundance: NA
CDR3nt: TGTGCCAGCAGCGCCCAGGGAGCTGGAAACACCATATATTTT
CDR3aa: CASSAQGAGNTIYF

d_gene: NA
v_gene: TRBV15
j_gene: TRBJ1-4
abundance: NA
CDR3nt: TGTGCCACCAGGGCCGCAGGGTTGAATGAAAAACTGTTTTTT
CDR3aa: CATRAAGLNEKLFF

d_gene: NA
v_gene: TRBV2
j_gene: TRBJ2-7
abundance: NA
CDR3nt: TGTGCCAGCAGCCTCCGGGAGCCTAGGACAGGCTACGAGCAGTACTTC
CDR3aa: CASSLREPRTGYEQYF

d_gene: TRBD1
v_gene: TRBV5-1
j_gene: TRBJ1-2
abundance: NA
CDR3nt: TGCGCCAGCAGCTTGCCAATCGAGTCGGGGGACAGATATTATGGCTACACCTTC
CDR3aa: CASSLPIESGDRYYGYTF

d_gene: NA
v_gene: TRBV18
j_gene: TRBJ2-1
abundance: NA
CDR3nt: TGTGCCAGCTCCAGGGAAGACAATGAGCAGTTCTTC
CDR3aa: CASSREDNEQFF

d_gene: NA
v_gene: TRBV11-2
j_gene: TRBJ1-4
abundance: few
CDR3nt: TGTGCCAGCAGCCCCAGGATTGCTAATGAAAAACTGTTTTTT
CDR3aa: CASSPRIANEKLFF

d_gene: TRBD1
v_gene: TRBV5-1
j_gene: TRBJ2-5
abundance: NA
CDR3nt: TGCGCCAGCAGATCGGACAGGGGGGAGGAGACCCAGTACTTC
CDR3aa: CASRSDRGEETQYF

d_gene: NA
v_gene: TRBV5-4
j_gene: TRBJ2-7
abundance: NA
CDR3nt: TGTGCCAGCAGCTTGGGAGGGTCGGGGCCCTACGAGCAGTACTTC
CDR3aa: CASSLGGSGPYEQYF

d_gene: NA
v_gene: TRBV19
j_gene: TRBJ2-7
abundance: few
CDR3nt: TGTGCCAGTAGTATGGGTAACGACAGGAAGCAGTACTTC
CDR3aa: CASSMGNDRKQYF

d_gene: TRBD2
v_gene: TRBV2
j_gene: TRBJ2-3
abundance: NA
CDR3nt: TGTGCCAGCAGAGGATTTCTAGCGGGAGTCCGTACAGATACGCAGTATTTT
CDR3aa: CASRGFLAGVRTDTQYF